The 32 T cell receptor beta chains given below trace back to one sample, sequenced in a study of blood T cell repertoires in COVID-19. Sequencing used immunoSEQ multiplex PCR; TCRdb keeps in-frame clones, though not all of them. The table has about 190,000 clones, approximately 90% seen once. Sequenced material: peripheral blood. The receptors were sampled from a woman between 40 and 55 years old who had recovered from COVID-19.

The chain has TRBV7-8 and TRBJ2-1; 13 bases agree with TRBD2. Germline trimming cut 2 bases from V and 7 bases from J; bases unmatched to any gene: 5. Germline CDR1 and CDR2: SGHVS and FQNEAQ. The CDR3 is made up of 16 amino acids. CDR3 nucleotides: TGTGCCAGCAGCTTAAAAGGACTAGCGGGAGTGAATGAGCAGTTCTTC. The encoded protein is CASSLKGLAGVNEQFF.

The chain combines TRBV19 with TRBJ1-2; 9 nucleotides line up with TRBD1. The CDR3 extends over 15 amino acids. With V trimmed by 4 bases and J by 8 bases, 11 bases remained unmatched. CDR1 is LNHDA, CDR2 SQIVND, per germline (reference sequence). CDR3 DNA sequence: TGTGCCAGTAGTACGAACGGGGACAGGGTACAAGGCTACACCTTC. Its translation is CASSTNGDRVQGYTF. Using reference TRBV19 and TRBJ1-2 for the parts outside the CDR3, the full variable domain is DGGITQSPKYLFRKEGQNVTLSCEQNLNHDAMYWYRQDPGQGLRLIYYSQIVNDFQKGDIAEGYSVSREKKESFPLTVTSAQKNPTAFYLCASSTNGDRVQGYTFGSGTRLTVV.

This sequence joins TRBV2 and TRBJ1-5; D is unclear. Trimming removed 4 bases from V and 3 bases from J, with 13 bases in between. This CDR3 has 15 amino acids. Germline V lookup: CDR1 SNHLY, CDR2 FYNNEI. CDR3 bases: TGTGCCAGCAGTGTTGGGAGCTACAACAATCAGCCCCAGCATTTT. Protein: CASSVGSYNNQPQHF. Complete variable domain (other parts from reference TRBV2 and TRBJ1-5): EPEVTQTPSHQVTQMGQEVILRCVPISNHLYFYWYRQILGQKVEFLVSFYNNEISEKSEIFDDQFSVERPDGSNFTLKIRSTKLEDSAMYFCASSVGSYNNQPQHFGDGTRLSIL.

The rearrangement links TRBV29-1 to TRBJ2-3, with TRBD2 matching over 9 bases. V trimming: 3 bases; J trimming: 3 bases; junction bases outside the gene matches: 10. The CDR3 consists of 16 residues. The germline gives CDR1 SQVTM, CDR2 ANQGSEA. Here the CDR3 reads CSVDGLAGRRTDTQYF. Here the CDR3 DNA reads TGCAGCGTTGATGGTCTAGCGGGAAGGAGAACAGATACGCAGTATTTT.

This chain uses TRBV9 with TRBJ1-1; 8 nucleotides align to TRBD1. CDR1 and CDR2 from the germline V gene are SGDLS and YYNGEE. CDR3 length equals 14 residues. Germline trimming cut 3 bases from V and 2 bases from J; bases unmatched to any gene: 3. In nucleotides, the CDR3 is TGTGCCAGCAGCGCTGGACAGGGCAACACTGAAGCTTTCTTT. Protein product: CASSAGQGNTEAFF.

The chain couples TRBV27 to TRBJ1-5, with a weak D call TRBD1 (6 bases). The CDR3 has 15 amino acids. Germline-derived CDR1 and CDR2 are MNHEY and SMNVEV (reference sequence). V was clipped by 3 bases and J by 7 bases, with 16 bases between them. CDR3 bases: TGTGCCAGCAGTTTTGGGGGGGCTCGGCTCCAGCCCCAGCATTTT. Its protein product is CASSFGGARLQPQHF.

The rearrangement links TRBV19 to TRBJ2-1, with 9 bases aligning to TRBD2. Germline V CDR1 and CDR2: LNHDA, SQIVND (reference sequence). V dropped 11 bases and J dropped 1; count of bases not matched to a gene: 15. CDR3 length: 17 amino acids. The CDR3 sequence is CAAGGGRAPGSYNEQFF. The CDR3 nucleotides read TGTGCCGCTGGGGGCGGGAGGGCCCCAGGGTCCTACAATGAGCAGTTCTTC.

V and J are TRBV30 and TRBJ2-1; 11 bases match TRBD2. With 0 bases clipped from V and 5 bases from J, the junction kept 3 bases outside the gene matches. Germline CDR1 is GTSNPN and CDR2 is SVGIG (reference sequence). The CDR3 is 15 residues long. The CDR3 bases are TGTGCCTGGAGTGTTAAGACTAGCGGGAACAATGAGCAGTTCTTC. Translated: CAWSVKTSGNNEQFF.

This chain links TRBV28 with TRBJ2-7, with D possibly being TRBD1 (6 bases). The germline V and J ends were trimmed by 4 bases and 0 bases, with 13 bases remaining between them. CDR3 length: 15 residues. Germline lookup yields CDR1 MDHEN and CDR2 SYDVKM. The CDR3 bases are TGTGCCAGCAGTTCTGAAGGGACAAGCTCCTACGAGCAGTACTTC. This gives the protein CASSSEGTSSYEQYF.

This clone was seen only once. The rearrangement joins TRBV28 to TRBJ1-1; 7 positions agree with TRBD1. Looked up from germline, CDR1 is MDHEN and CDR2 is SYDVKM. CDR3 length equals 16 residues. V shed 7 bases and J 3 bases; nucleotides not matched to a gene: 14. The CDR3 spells CASKGATGTRYTEAFF. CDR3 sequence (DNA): TGTGCCAGCAAGGGGGCTACCGGGACGAGATACACTGAAGCTTTCTTT.

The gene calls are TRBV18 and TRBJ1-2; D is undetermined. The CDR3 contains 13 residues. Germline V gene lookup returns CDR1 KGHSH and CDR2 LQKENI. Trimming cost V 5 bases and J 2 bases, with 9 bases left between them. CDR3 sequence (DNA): TGTGCCAGCTCAGCGCAGGCAAACTATGGCTACACCTTC. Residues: CASSAQANYGYTF.

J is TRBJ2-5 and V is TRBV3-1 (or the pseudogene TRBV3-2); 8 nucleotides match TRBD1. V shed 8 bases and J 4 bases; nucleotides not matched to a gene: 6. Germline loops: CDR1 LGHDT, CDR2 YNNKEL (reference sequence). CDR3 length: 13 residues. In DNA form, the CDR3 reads TGTGCCAGCTGCGGACAGGGTGGAGAGACCCAGTACTTC. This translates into CASCGQGGETQYF.

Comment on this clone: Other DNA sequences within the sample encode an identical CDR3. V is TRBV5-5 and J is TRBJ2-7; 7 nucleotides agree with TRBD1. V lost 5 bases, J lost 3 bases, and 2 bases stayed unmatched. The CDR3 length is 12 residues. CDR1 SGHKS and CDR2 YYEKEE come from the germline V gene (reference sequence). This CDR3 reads CASSRDSYEQYF. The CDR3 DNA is TGTGCCAGCAGTCGGGACAGCTACGAGCAGTACTTC. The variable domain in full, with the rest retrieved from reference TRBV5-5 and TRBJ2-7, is DAGVTQSPTHLIKTRGQQVTLRCSPISGHKSVSWYQQVLGQGPQFIFQYYEKEERGRGNFPDRFSARQFPNYSSELNVNALLLGDSALYLCASSRDSYEQYFGPGTRLTVT.

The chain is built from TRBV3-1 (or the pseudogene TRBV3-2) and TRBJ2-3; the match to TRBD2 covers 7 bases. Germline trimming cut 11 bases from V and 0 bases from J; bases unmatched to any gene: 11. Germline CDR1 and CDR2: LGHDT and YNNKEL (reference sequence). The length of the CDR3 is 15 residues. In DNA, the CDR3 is TGTGCCGTACGCCCGGGGGGTTCTAGCACAGATACGCAGTATTTT. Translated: CAVRPGGSSTDTQYF.

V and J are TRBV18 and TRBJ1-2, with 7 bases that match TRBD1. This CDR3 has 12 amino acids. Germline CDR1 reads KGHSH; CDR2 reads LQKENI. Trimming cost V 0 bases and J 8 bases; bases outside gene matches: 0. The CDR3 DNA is TGTGCCAGCTCACCACCACAGGGGGGCTACACCTTC. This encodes CASSPPQGGYTF. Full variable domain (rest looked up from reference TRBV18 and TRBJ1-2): NAGVMQNPRHLVRRRGQEARLRCSPMKGHSHVYWYRQLPEEGLKFMVYLQKENIIDESGMPKERFSAEFPKEGPSILRIQQVVRGDSAAYFCASSPPQGGYTFGSGTRLTVV.

The CDR3 loop is CASSSSHTGDEQYF. CDR3 DNA: TGTGCCAGCAGCTCGAGCCACACAGGGGACGAGCAGTACTTC. This rearrangement joins TRBV5-4 to TRBJ2-7; TRBD1 matches at 7 bases. V lost 3 bases, J lost 5 bases, and 8 bases stayed unmatched. Germline assignment: CDR1 SGHNT and CDR2 YYREEE (reference sequence). This CDR3 comprises 14 residues.

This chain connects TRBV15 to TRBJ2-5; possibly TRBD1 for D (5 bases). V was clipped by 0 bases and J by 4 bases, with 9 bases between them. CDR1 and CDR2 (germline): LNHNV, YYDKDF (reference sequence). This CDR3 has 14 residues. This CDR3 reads CATSRDRGIETQYF. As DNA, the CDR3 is TGTGCCACCAGCAGAGATAGGGGTATAGAGACCCAGTACTTC.

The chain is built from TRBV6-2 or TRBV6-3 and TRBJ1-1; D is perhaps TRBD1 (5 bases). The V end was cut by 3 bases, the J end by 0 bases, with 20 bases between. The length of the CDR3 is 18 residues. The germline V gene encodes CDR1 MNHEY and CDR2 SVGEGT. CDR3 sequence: CASSYPGQELKMNTEAFF. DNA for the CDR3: TGTGCCAGCAGTTATCCCGGACAAGAACTAAAAATGAACACTGAAGCTTTCTTT.

The CDR3 nucleotides are TGTGCCAGCAGCCCGCGGGCCGGGACAGAGGACACCGGGGAGCTGTTTTTT. It translates to CASSPRAGTEDTGELFF. The rearrangement uses TRBV9 and TRBJ2-2, with TRBD1 matching 7 bases. The CDR3 consists of 17 residues. From germline, CDR1 is SGDLS and CDR2 YYNGEE. The ends lost 4 bases at V and 3 bases at J; junction bases unmatched: 12.

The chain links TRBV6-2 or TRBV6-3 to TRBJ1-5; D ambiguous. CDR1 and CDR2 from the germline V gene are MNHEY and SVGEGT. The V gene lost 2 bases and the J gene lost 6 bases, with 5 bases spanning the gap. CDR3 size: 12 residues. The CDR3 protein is CASSYEGQPQHF. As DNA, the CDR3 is TGTGCCAGCAGTTACGAGGGTCAGCCCCAGCATTTT.

Written as DNA, the CDR3 is TGTGCCAGCAGCGCCTCAGACAAGTACTCTGGAAACACCATATATTTT. This sequence encodes CASSASDKYSGNTIYF. This chain uses TRBV9 with TRBJ1-3; D remains unclear. V dropped 3 bases and J dropped 0 bases, with 13 bases sitting between them. Germline CDR1 SGDLS, CDR2 YYNGEE. The CDR3 is made up of 16 amino acids.

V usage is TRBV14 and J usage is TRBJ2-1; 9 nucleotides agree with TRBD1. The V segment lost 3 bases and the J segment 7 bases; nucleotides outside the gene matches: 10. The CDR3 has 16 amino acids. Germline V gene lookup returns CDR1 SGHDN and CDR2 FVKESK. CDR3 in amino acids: CASSQLPGQGGNEQFF. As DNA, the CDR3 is TGTGCCAGCAGCCAGTTACCGGGACAGGGTGGAAATGAGCAGTTCTTC.

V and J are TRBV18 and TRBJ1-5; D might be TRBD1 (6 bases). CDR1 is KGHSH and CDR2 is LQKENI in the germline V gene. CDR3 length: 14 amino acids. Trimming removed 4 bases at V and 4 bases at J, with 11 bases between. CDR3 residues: CASSHDRTNQPQHF. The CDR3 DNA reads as TGTGCCAGCTCACACGACAGGACTAATCAGCCCCAGCATTTT.

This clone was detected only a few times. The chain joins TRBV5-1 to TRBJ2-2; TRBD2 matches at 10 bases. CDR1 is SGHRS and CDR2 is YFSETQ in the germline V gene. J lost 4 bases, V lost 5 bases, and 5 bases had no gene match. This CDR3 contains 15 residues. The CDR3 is CASRLAGVPTGELFF. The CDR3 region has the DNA TGCGCCAGCAGGCTAGCGGGAGTCCCCACCGGGGAGCTGTTTTTT.

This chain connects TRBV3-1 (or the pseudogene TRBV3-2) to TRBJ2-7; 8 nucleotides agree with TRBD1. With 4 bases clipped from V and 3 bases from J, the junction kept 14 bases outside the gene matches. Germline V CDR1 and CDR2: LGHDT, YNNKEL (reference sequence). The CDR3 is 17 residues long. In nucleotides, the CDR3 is TGTGCCAGCAGCCCGACCCCCGACAGGGGAGTAGACTACGAGCAGTACTTC. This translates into CASSPTPDRGVDYEQYF.

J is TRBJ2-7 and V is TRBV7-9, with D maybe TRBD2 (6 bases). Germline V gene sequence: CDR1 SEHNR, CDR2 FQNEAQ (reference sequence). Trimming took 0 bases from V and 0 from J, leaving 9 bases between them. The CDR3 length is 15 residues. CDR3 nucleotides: TGTGCCAGCAGCTTAGCGTTCGGGGGCTCCTACGAGCAGTACTTC. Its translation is CASSLAFGGSYEQYF.

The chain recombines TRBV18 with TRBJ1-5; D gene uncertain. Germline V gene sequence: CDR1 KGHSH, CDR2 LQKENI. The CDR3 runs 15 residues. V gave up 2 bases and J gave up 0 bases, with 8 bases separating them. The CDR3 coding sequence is TGTGCCAGCTCACCATCACAGATTAGCAATCAGCCCCAGCATTTT. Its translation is CASSPSQISNQPQHF. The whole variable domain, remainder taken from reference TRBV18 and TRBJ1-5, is NAGVMQNPRHLVRRRGQEARLRCSPMKGHSHVYWYRQLPEEGLKFMVYLQKENIIDESGMPKERFSAEFPKEGPSILRIQQVVRGDSAAYFCASSPSQISNQPQHFGDGTRLSIL.

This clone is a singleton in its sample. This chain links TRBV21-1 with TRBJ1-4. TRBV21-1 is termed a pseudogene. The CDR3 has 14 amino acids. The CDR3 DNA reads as TGTGCCAGCAGCAAAAATCCCCGCGATGAAAAACTGTTTTTT. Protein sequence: CASSKNPRDEKLFF.

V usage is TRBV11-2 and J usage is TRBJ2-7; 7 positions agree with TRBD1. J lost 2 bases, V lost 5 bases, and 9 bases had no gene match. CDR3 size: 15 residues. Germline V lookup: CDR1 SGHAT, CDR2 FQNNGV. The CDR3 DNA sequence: TGTGCCAGCAGCCCTAGAAAAGGACAGGCCTACGAGCAGTACTTC. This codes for CASSPRKGQAYEQYF.

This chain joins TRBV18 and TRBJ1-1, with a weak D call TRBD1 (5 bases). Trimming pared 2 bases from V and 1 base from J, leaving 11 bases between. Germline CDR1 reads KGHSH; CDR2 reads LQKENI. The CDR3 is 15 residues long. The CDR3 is CASSPAGQTNTEAFF. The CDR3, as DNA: TGTGCCAGCTCACCAGCAGGGCAGACGAACACTGAAGCTTTCTTT.

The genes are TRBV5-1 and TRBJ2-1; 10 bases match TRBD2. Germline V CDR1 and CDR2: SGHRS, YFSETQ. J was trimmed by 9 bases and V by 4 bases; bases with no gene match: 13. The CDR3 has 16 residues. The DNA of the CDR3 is TGCGCCAGCAGCCACGGTAGCGGGAGGTCCTACGGTGAGCAGTTCTTC. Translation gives CASSHGSGRSYGEQFF.

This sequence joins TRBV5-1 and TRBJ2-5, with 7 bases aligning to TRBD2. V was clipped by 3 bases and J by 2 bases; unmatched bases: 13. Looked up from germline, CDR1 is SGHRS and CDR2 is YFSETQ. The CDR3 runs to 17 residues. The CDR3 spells CASSSISGTSPQETQYF. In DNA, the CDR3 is TGCGCCAGCAGCTCGATCAGCGGGACCTCCCCTCAAGAGACCCAGTACTTC.